Below, 28 T cell receptor beta chains from the same sample are listed, as sequenced in a study of a mutant IDH1 vaccine in newly diagnosed glioma. Generated by immunoSEQ multiplex PCR, the TCRdb table keeps only in-frame clones and is missing some. The table includes fewer than 35,000 clones, roughly 80% detected once. Time point denoted: week 35, safety follow-up. The investigators gave 300 ug of mutant IDH1 20-mer peptide in each vaccine dose, together with topical imiquimod. These TCRs are of unknown antigen specificity. The sample in question was PBMCs, obtained from a glioma patient whose treatment included an IDH1 peptide vaccine. These receptors originate from a woman in her thirties or forties with glioma.

The genes are TRBV30 and TRBJ1-1; D not certain. The germline CDR1 and CDR2 sequences are GTSNPN and SVGIG (reference sequence). The V gene lost 3 bases and the J gene lost 2 bases, with 7 bases spanning the gap. CDR3 length: 12 residues. The CDR3 sequence is CAWSFGNTEAFF. DNA for the CDR3: TGTGCCTGGAGCTTCGGTAACACTGAAGCTTTCTTT. The full variable domain, rest sourced from reference TRBV30 and TRBJ1-1, is SQTIHQWPATLVQPVGSPLSLECTVEGTSNPNLYWYRQAAGRGLQLLFYSVGIGQISSEVPQNLSASRPQDRQFILSSKKLLLSDSGFYLCAWSFGNTEAFFGQGTRLTVV.

The V call is TRBV7-2, the J call TRBJ1-2; D gene uncertain. The germline gives CDR1 SGHTA, CDR2 FQGNSA. The CDR3 has 15 amino acids. With 1 base removed from V and 4 bases from J, the gap between germline ends came to 13 bases. The CDR3 DNA sequence: TGTGCCAGCAGCTTAGGAGCCGCTTGGAGCTATGGCTACACCTTC. This gives the protein CASSLGAAWSYGYTF.

V usage is TRBV5-4 and J usage is TRBJ2-2; D may be TRBD1 or TRBD2 (5 bases each). The CDR3 is made up of 15 amino acids. Germline V lookup: CDR1 SGHNT, CDR2 YYREEE (reference sequence). Trimming took 0 bases from V and 6 from J, leaving 12 bases between them. The CDR3 bases are TGTGCCAGCAGCTTGGAAGGGGCGGGCGCCGGGGAGCTGTTTTTT. Protein sequence: CASSLEGAGAGELFF.

In its sample, this clone was seen once. The J gene is TRBJ2-7, the V gene TRBV5-1; D possibly matches TRBD1 or TRBD2 (5 bases each). V shed 1 base and J shed 3 bases, with 11 bases lying between them. The CDR3 totals 14 residues. Germline V lookup: CDR1 SGHRS, CDR2 YFSETQ. Written as DNA, the CDR3 is TGCGCCAGCAGCTTGCGTCCAGGGAGCTACGAGCAGTACTTC. This translates into CASSLRPGSYEQYF.

This chain links TRBV29-1 with TRBJ2-4; D tentatively fits TRBD1 or TRBD2 (6 bases each). This CDR3 comprises 14 residues. Germline V CDR1 and CDR2: SQVTM, ANQGSEA. The CDR3 DNA follows: TGCAGTTCAATAATTAGGGGGGCCAGGAACATTCAGTACTTC. Translation: CSSIIRGARNIQYF.

The V gene is TRBV25-1, the J gene TRBJ1-2; D is unresolved. Germline V CDR1 and CDR2: MGHDK, SYGVNS. CDR3 length equals 14 residues. V shed 1 base and J shed 6 bases, with 12 bases lying between them. CDR3 bases: TGTGCCAGCAGTGAATTGGCGGTAGGGAATGGCTACACCTTC. Translated, it gives CASSELAVGNGYTF.

The chain uses TRBV19 and TRBJ1-5; 9 nucleotides match TRBD1. The ends lost 2 bases at V and 2 bases at J; junction bases unmatched: 7. This CDR3 contains 17 residues. Germline V gives CDR1 LNHDA, CDR2 SQIVND (reference sequence). CDR3 amino acids: CASSIRGQGSGNQPQHF. CDR3 bases: TGTGCCAGTAGTATAAGGGGACAGGGAAGCGGCAATCAGCCCCAGCATTTT.

This chain links TRBV5-4 with TRBJ2-1, with 11 bases identical to TRBD2. The J segment lost 6 bases and the V segment lost 0 bases, leaving 2 bases of the junction unmatched. Per the germline V gene, CDR1 is SGHNT and CDR2 is YYREEE (reference sequence). This CDR3 comprises 15 residues. CDR3 nucleotide sequence: TGTGCCAGCAGCTTGGTTAGCGGGGGGGGCAATGAGCAGTTCTTC. Protein: CASSLVSGGGNEQFF.

The chain carries TRBV2 and TRBJ2-1; TRBD1 agrees at 8 bases. The J segment lost 9 bases and the V segment lost 3 bases, leaving 7 bases of the junction unmatched. Germline CDR1 SNHLY, CDR2 FYNNEI. The CDR3 extends over 14 amino acids. CDR3 protein: CASSERTGSGEQFF. The CDR3 nucleotides are TGTGCCAGCAGTGAGAGGACAGGGAGTGGTGAGCAGTTCTTC.

V gene TRBV21-1 combines with J gene TRBJ1-2; the D call TRBD1 from the table was never checked on the DNA. TRBV21-1 is listed as a pseudogene. The CDR3 length is 15 residues. In DNA form, the CDR3 reads TGTGCCAGCAGCCCCCTCCGACAGGGGGCCGGTGGCTACACCTTC. The encoded protein is CASSPLRQGAGGYTF.

The V call is TRBV20-1, the J call TRBJ2-3, with D unresolved. Trimming shortened V by 6 bases and J by 6 bases, and 10 bases separated the two germline ends. The CDR3 runs to 11 residues. The germline V gene encodes CDR1 DFQATT and CDR2 SNEGSKA (reference sequence). CDR3 sequence: CSAALGDTQYF. The CDR3 DNA is TGCAGTGCCGCCTTAGGGGATACGCAGTATTTT.

The V and J genes are TRBV2 and TRBJ2-2; tentative D call: TRBD1 (5 bases). Trimming pared 5 bases from V and 5 bases from J, leaving 9 bases between. The CDR3 totals 13 residues. Germline CDR1 and CDR2: SNHLY and FYNNEI. Here the CDR3 DNA reads TGTGCCAGCAGTAGGCACAGGACCGGGGAGCTGTTTTTT. Translation gives CASSRHRTGELFF.

There are a few counts of this clone. The genes are TRBV2 and TRBJ2-2, with D unclear. The germline V and J ends were trimmed by 4 bases and 0 bases, with 12 bases remaining between them. The CDR3 sequence is 16 residues long. Germline assignment: CDR1 SNHLY and CDR2 FYNNEI. CDR3 nucleotide sequence: TGTGCCAGCAGTGCAGACCCCCCTTCGAACACCGGGGAGCTGTTTTTT. It encodes CASSADPPSNTGELFF.

The CDR3 loop is CASSDGQGGNSPLHF. The CDR3 nucleotides read TGTGCCAGCAGCGATGGACAGGGCGGTAATTCACCCCTCCACTTT. The rearrangement uses TRBV9 and TRBJ1-6; 8 bases align to TRBD1. There are 15 residues in the CDR3. Per the germline V gene, CDR1 is SGDLS and CDR2 is YYNGEE. With 3 bases clipped from V and 6 bases from J, the junction kept 5 bases outside the gene matches.

This chain joins TRBV18 and TRBJ1-6; D is uncertain. Germline values: CDR1 KGHSH, CDR2 LQKENI. With 3 bases removed from V and 4 bases from J, the gap between germline ends came to 7 bases. The length of the CDR3 is 14 residues. The chain's CDR3 is CASSPTEYNSPLHF. CDR3 in DNA: TGTGCCAGCTCACCTACAGAGTATAATTCACCCCTCCACTTT.

This clone was seen a handful of times. The junction does not match germline at one end; this may be a read error. The rearrangement joins TRBV7-7 to TRBJ2-5; D is perhaps TRBD2 (5 bases). The CDR3 sequence is 15 residues long. The germline CDR1 and CDR2 sequences are SSHAT and FNYEAQ (reference sequence). The CDR3 nucleotides read TGTGCTAGCAGCTTAGATCAAACGGGGTCAGAGACCCAGTACTTC. Translation gives CASSLDQTGSETQYF.

The chain employs TRBV7-9 and TRBJ1-1; D gene unclear. CDR3 size: 13 residues. V lost 3 bases, J lost 5 bases, and 10 bases lay in between. CDR1 SEHNR and CDR2 FQNEAQ come from the germline V gene (reference sequence). CDR3 DNA: TGTGCCAGCAGCTTCTCATTGGGGACTGAAGCTTTCTTT. It specifies CASSFSLGTEAFF.

V is TRBV15 and J is TRBJ2-3, with a possible D match to TRBD2 (6 bases). Trimming pared 8 bases from V and 2 bases from J, leaving 14 bases between. The V gene's germline CDR1 is LNHNV and CDR2 YYDKDF (reference sequence). The CDR3 spans 14 residues. The CDR3: CATRRDSHTDTQYF. As DNA, the CDR3 is TGTGCCACCCGCCGGGACTCCCACACAGATACGCAGTATTTT.

The CDR3 DNA follows: TGTGCCACCGGGGGGCAGGTCCCAGAGACCCAGTACTTC. This gives the protein CATGGQVPETQYF. V gene TRBV2 combines with J gene TRBJ2-5; tentatively, D is TRBD2 (7 bases). The ends were cut back, 10 bases at V and 4 bases at J, with 16 bases in the middle. Germline V gene lookup returns CDR1 SNHLY and CDR2 FYNNEI. CDR3 size: 13 residues.

The chain joins TRBV15 to TRBJ1-5; 8 positions agree with TRBD1. The length of the CDR3 is 16 residues. Trimming took 5 bases from V and 4 from J; bases not matched to a gene: 10. CDR1 and CDR2 from the germline V gene are LNHNV and YYDKDF (reference sequence). The CDR3 DNA reads TGTGCCACCAGCCCGACTCAGGGGGCTTGGAATCAGCCCCAGCATTTT. This encodes CATSPTQGAWNQPQHF.

V gene TRBV18 combines with J gene TRBJ1-3; the D is unclear. The germline CDR1 and CDR2 sequences are KGHSH and LQKENI. The CDR3 contains 15 residues. V lost 0 bases, J lost 3 bases, and 9 bases lay in between. CDR3 nucleotides: TGTGCCAGCTCACCACCGGAAGGCTTTGGAAACACCATATATTTT. Amino acid sequence: CASSPPEGFGNTIYF.

CDR3 amino acids: CAWSVSSGLGNQPQHF. CDR3 bases: TGTGCCTGGAGTGTAAGTTCGGGTTTGGGCAATCAGCCCCAGCATTTT. The J gene is TRBJ1-5, the V gene TRBV30, with D unresolved. The V end lost 0 bases, the J end lost 2 bases, and 14 bases lay between the germline ends. The CDR3 loop spans 16 amino acids. Germline CDR1 reads GTSNPN; CDR2 reads SVGIG (reference sequence). The full variable domain, its missing parts supplied by reference TRBV30 and TRBJ1-5, is SQTIHQWPATLVQPVGSPLSLECTVEGTSNPNLYWYRQAAGRGLQLLFYSVGIGQISSEVPQNLSASRPQDRQFILSSKKLLLSDSGFYLCAWSVSSGLGNQPQHFGDGTRLSIL.

The chain combines TRBV5-1 with TRBJ2-3, with 9 bases fitting TRBD2. V shed 2 bases and J 2 bases; nucleotides not matched to a gene: 9. Germline V gene lookup returns CDR1 SGHRS and CDR2 YFSETQ. The CDR3 covers 17 residues. CDR3 in DNA: TGCGCCAGCAGCTTTCAACCCGGGACTAGCTTCACAGATACGCAGTATTTT. Amino acid sequence: CASSFQPGTSFTDTQYF.

This clone was detected once. The chain couples TRBV6-5 to TRBJ2-1, with TRBD2 identical over 8 bases. The V gene's germline CDR1 is MNHEY and CDR2 SVGAGI. J lost 2 bases, V lost 4 bases, and 4 bases had no gene match. The CDR3 length is 15 residues. The CDR3 sequence: CASSSGLAPYNEQFF. Written as DNA, the CDR3 is TGTGCCAGCAGTTCCGGACTAGCACCCTACAATGAGCAGTTCTTC.

V is TRBV5-6 and J is TRBJ2-5; 11 nucleotides agree with TRBD2. Germline V gene lookup returns CDR1 SGHDT and CDR2 YYEEEE. CDR3 size: 14 residues. V shed 4 bases, J shed 2 bases, and the junction held 1 base outside the gene matches. The CDR3 region has the DNA TGTGCCAGCAGCAGGACTAGCGGGCAAGAGACCCAGTACTTC. This gives the protein CASSRTSGQETQYF.

CDR3 region: CASSPGQSEQYF. For the CDR3, the DNA is TGTGCCAGCAGCCCGGGACAGTCAGAGCAGTACTTC. V is TRBV7-8 and J is TRBJ2-7, with 7 bases matching TRBD1. The CDR3 totals 12 residues. The trim removed 5 bases at V and 7 bases at J, leaving 5 bases unmatched. CDR1 is SGHVS and CDR2 is FQNEAQ in the germline V gene.

J is TRBJ1-2 and V is TRBV27; 7 bases agree with TRBD1. The CDR3 runs 15 residues. Germline lookup yields CDR1 MNHEY and CDR2 SMNVEV (reference sequence). V lost 0 bases to trimming and J lost 5 bases; unmatched junction nucleotides: 6. The CDR3 DNA reads as TGTGCCAGCAGTTTATCTAGGGGGCGGAGGTATGGCTACACCTTC. The encoded protein is CASSLSRGRRYGYTF.

CDR3 DNA: TGTGCCAGCAGCTTACGTTCGACGGTATGGGGTTTCTATGGCTACACCTTC. Its translation is CASSLRSTVWGFYGYTF. This chain connects TRBV7-8 to TRBJ1-2; no clear D gene. The CDR3 has 17 amino acids. Germline V gives CDR1 SGHVS, CDR2 FQNEAQ. Trimming took 2 bases from V and 4 from J, leaving 20 bases between them.